This T cell receptor beta chain was found in a study of shared clonotypes between healthy human individuals. Trimming took off 2 bases at V and 0 bases at J, with 4 bases between the two ends. The length of the CDR3 is 14 residues. Germline V gives CDR1 KGHSH, CDR2 LQKENI. Study-wide points: Only a few donors were included, so the genetic and exposure-history diversity represented was limited.

Worth noting for this clone: No antigen is known for it. The same CDR3 is also encoded by other DNA sequences in this sample.

Over several immunoSEQ plates, each subset's genomic DNA was distributed in even portions. DNA input for the unsorted PBMC replicate PCRs was about 300 ng, 25,000 to 35,000 T cell genomes. Sequencing used immunoSEQ multiplex PCR; TCRdb keeps in-frame clones, though not all of them. The sample shows about 490,000 clones, 75% to 85% of them seen only once. The study drew all its donors from Caucasian adults living in Nashville, Tennessee. Sequenced material: PBMCs. J is TRBJ2-2 and V is TRBV18; D gene uncertain. The TCR was taken from a woman between 40 and 55 years old in good health. Some clones in this sample may be carry-over from other donors' samples. The CDR3 coding sequence is TGTGCCAGCTCACCAGGGTCGAACACCGGGGAGCTGTTTTTT. Translated: CASSPGSNTGELFF.